The 26 T cell receptor beta chains reported below all come from one sample, sequenced in a study of T-cell memory formation after mild COVID-19. Using its own MiXCR run on the 5' RACE reads, TCRdb lists one record per CDR3 protein. The table shows under 450,000 distinct CDR3 sequences, with roughly a quarter occurring only once. Sample: PBMCs or a T cell subset sorted from them (not recorded which). The receptors derive from an adult woman who had mild COVID-19 (a few samples of this study predate the infection). Cell type and time point are not known.

The V gene is TRBV29-1, the J gene TRBJ1-4; D not resolved. CDR1 SQVTM and CDR2 ANQGSEA come from the germline V gene. The CDR3 sequence is 11 residues long. V was clipped by 5 bases and J by 4 bases, with 5 bases between them. CDR3 in DNA: TGCAGCGTTTTGCTTAATGAAAAACTGTTTTTT. Its translation is CSVLLNEKLFF.

The rearrangement links TRBV12-3 or TRBV12-4 to TRBJ1-5; 10 bases are shared with TRBD1. J lost 6 bases, V lost 8 bases, and 7 bases had no gene match. This CDR3 is 14 amino acids long. The CDR3 region has the DNA TGTGCCAGCGGGGGGGACAGGGGAGGTCAGCCCCAGCATTTT. It encodes CASGGDRGGQPQHF.

This clonotype was counted a few times. The genes are TRBV24-1 and TRBJ1-1, with TRBD1 matching 8 bases. This CDR3 contains 13 residues. Looked up from germline, CDR1 is KGHDR and CDR2 is SFDVKD. V shed 2 bases and J 7 bases; nucleotides not matched to a gene: 2. CDR3 coding DNA: TGTGCCACCAGTGATTGGGGGACAGGTGAAGCTTTCTTT. Protein product: CATSDWGTGEAFF.

This clonotype has only a few counts. The rearrangement links TRBV11-1 to TRBJ2-5; 7 positions match TRBD1. CDR3 length: 13 amino acids. Unmatched junction bases numbered 3, after V lost 3 bases and J lost 5 bases. Germline values: CDR1 SGHAT, CDR2 FQDESV (reference sequence). CDR3 loop: CASSFGQDETQYF. DNA for the CDR3: TGTGCCAGCAGCTTTGGACAGGATGAGACCCAGTACTTC.

This clonotype was seen a few times. The chain couples TRBV20-1 to TRBJ1-1, with 11 bases aligning to TRBD1. This CDR3 has 18 amino acids. Trimming cost V 4 bases and J 1 base; bases outside gene matches: 14. Germline CDR1 reads DFQATT; CDR2 reads SNEGSKA (reference sequence). CDR3 nucleotides: TGCAGTGCTACTGGACAGGGGGCGATTCCCTTCGCGAACACTGAAGCTTTCTTT. This translates into CSATGQGAIPFANTEAFF.

The chain has TRBV24-1 and TRBJ2-6, with D unclear. The CDR3 contains 17 residues. The germline V gene encodes CDR1 KGHDR and CDR2 SFDVKD. Trimming pared 4 bases from V and 4 bases from J, leaving 16 bases between. In DNA, the CDR3 is TGTGCCACCAGTGACCCTCAAAGAGAGGCCGGGGCCAACGTCCTGACTTTC. Its translation is CATSDPQREAGANVLTF.

The V call is TRBV24-1, the J call TRBJ2-6; 8 bases are a match to TRBD1. V lost 4 bases, J lost 2 bases, and 15 bases stayed unmatched. This CDR3 is built from 20 residues. Germline assignment: CDR1 KGHDR and CDR2 SFDVKD. CDR3 coding DNA: TGTGCCACCAGTGACCCGTACCATCAGGGGGCGTTTACTGGGGCCAACGTCCTGACTTTC. It specifies CATSDPYHQGAFTGANVLTF.

The chain couples TRBV29-1 to TRBJ1-2; 10 nucleotides match TRBD1. The V and J ends lost 4 bases and 1 base, in that order; junction bases with no gene match: 3. The V gene's germline CDR1 is SQVTM and CDR2 ANQGSEA. This CDR3 has 14 residues. CDR3 loop: CSVGDRGLNYGYTF. The CDR3 DNA reads as TGCAGCGTTGGGGACAGGGGCCTTAACTATGGCTACACCTTC. The full variable domain, rest sourced from reference TRBV29-1 and TRBJ1-2, is SAVISQKPSRDICQRGTSLTIQCQVDSQVTMMFWYRQQPGQSLTLIATANQGSEATYESGFVIDKFPISRPNLTFSTLTVSNMSPEDSSIYLCSVGDRGLNYGYTFGSGTRLTVV.

This clonotype has a handful of counts. The rearrangement uses TRBV18 and TRBJ2-7; D gene uncertain. The CDR3 is made up of 16 amino acids. Germline values: CDR1 KGHSH, CDR2 LQKENI. Trimming took off 2 bases at V and 0 bases at J, with 14 bases between the two ends. The chain's CDR3 is CASSPIGGISSYEQYF. CDR3 nucleotides: TGTGCCAGCTCACCAATCGGCGGTATCAGCTCCTACGAGCAGTACTTC.

The table lists this clonotype with a few counts. The chain is built from TRBV24-1 and TRBJ2-3; 7 bases align to TRBD2. Trimming at V came to 3 bases and at J to 4 bases, leaving 6 bases not matched to a gene. The germline V gene has CDR1 KGHDR and CDR2 SFDVKD. The CDR3 runs to 15 residues. CDR3 nucleotide sequence: TGTGCCACCAGTGATCCACGGGAGGCGGCAGATACGCAGTATTTT. This codes for CATSDPREAADTQYF.

This chain joins TRBV7-6 and TRBJ1-1; D might be TRBD1 (6 bases). The CDR3 has 15 residues. Trimming removed 4 bases at V and 4 bases at J, with 16 bases between. The germline CDR1 and CDR2 sequences are SGHVS and FNYEAQ. CDR3 amino acids: CASSSAQGSRTEAFF. Here the CDR3 DNA reads TGTGCCAGCAGCTCCGCGCAGGGGTCCCGCACTGAAGCTTTCTTT. The entire variable domain, with the rest obtained from reference TRBV7-6 and TRBJ1-1, is as follows: GAGVSQSPRYKVTKRGQDVALRCDPISGHVSLYWYRQALGQGPEFLTYFNYEAQQDKSGLPNDRFSAERPEGSISTLTIQRTEQRDSAMYRCASSSAQGSRTEAFFGQGTRLTVV.

This clonotype was detected only a few times. CDR3 in DNA: TGTGCCAGCAGTTTATCGGTGGGGGGGGTAGCCTACGAGCAGTACTTC. Amino acids: CASSLSVGGVAYEQYF. This sequence joins TRBV27 and TRBJ2-7; 7 nucleotides line up with TRBD2. The CDR3 totals 16 residues. The germline V gene encodes CDR1 MNHEY and CDR2 SMNVEV (reference sequence). The J segment lost 2 bases and the V segment lost 0 bases, leaving 7 bases of the junction unmatched.

This clonotype was recorded a few times. This chain links TRBV11-2 with TRBJ2-5; 8 bases agree with TRBD2. CDR3 length: 14 amino acids. V shed 5 bases and J 7 bases; nucleotides not matched to a gene: 9. Germline CDR1 SGHAT, CDR2 FQNNGV. Written as DNA, the CDR3 is TGTGCCAGCAGCGACCGCGGGACTAGGGGGACCCAGTACTTC. Its protein product is CASSDRGTRGTQYF.

The rearrangement joins TRBV28 to TRBJ2-7, with 7 bases lining up with TRBD1. The V segment lost 3 bases and the J segment 2 bases; nucleotides outside the gene matches: 4. Germline V gene data show CDR1 as MDHEN and CDR2 as SYDVKM. There are 14 residues in the CDR3. This chain's CDR3 is CASSFRGTAYEQYF. The CDR3 nucleotides read TGTGCCAGCAGTTTTAGGGGGACAGCCTACGAGCAGTACTTC.

This clonotype was counted between two and nine times. J is TRBJ2-1 and V is TRBV7-2, with TRBD1 matching over 9 bases. V lost 5 bases, J lost 8 bases, and 10 bases stayed unmatched. Germline V CDR1 and CDR2: SGHTA, FQGNSA. This CDR3 has 15 amino acids. The CDR3 protein is CASSNSGQGSDEQFF. CDR3 sequence (DNA): TGTGCCAGCAGCAACTCCGGACAGGGGTCGGATGAGCAGTTCTTC.

This clonotype was counted a few times. The chain employs TRBV2 and TRBJ2-7; 8 nucleotides agree with TRBD2. The CDR3 is made up of 14 amino acids. CDR1 and CDR2 from the germline V gene are SNHLY and FYNNEI. V was pared by 6 bases and J by 6 bases, with 10 bases of the junction left unmatched. CDR3 residues: CASSGRAGVSEQYF. CDR3 sequence (DNA): TGTGCCAGCAGCGGACGAGCGGGAGTCTCCGAGCAGTACTTC.

This clonotype has ten or more counts. The chain has TRBV7-2 and TRBJ1-1; D uncertain. Germline-derived CDR1 and CDR2 are SGHTA and FQGNSA. Trimming took 2 bases from V and 4 from J, leaving 8 bases between them. The CDR3 extends over 13 amino acids. The CDR3 coding sequence is TGTGCCAGCAGCTTAAGTAGTGGCACTGAAGCTTTCTTT. Residues: CASSLSSGTEAFF. The whole variable domain, filled in from reference TRBV7-2 and TRBJ1-1, reads GAGVSQSPSNKVTEKGKDVELRCDPISGHTALYWYRQSLGQGLEFLIYFQGNSAPDKSGLPSDRFSAERTGGSVSTLTIQRTQQEDSAVYLCASSLSSGTEAFFGQGTRLTVV.

This clonotype was seen more than once but under ten times. This chain links TRBV10-3 with TRBJ2-7; TRBD1 agrees at 10 bases. CDR3 size: 14 residues. Germline V gene lookup returns CDR1 ENHRY and CDR2 SYGVKD. V lost 5 bases, J lost 5 bases, and 6 bases stayed unmatched. As DNA, the CDR3 is TGTGCCATCAGTAGGCCGGGACAGGGGAACGAGCAGTACTTC. Translated, it gives CAISRPGQGNEQYF.

This rearrangement joins TRBV9 to TRBJ2-3; the D is unclear. The CDR3 extends over 16 amino acids. V was trimmed by 1 base and J by 3 bases, leaving 15 bases between them. Looked up from germline, CDR1 is SGDLS and CDR2 is YYNGEE. The CDR3 sequence is CASSVHGDVGTDTQYF. In DNA, the CDR3 is TGTGCCAGCAGCGTACATGGGGATGTCGGAACAGATACGCAGTATTTT.

This clonotype was seen a handful of times. The V and J genes are TRBV3-1 and TRBJ2-7; D is possibly TRBD1 (6 bases). V was clipped by 1 base and J by 1 base, with 11 bases between them. The germline V gene has CDR1 LGHDT and CDR2 YNNKEL (reference sequence). The CDR3 totals 15 residues. In DNA, the CDR3 is TGTGCCAGCAGCCAAGCGGTGAGGGGGTCCTACGAGCAGTACTTC. Protein: CASSQAVRGSYEQYF.

A few counts support this clonotype. The rearrangement joins TRBV19 to TRBJ2-5; a possible D gene is TRBD2 (6 bases). The CDR3 runs 14 residues. The germline gives CDR1 LNHDA, CDR2 SQIVND (reference sequence). Trimming took off 4 bases at V and 5 bases at J, with 14 bases between the two ends. CDR3 nucleotides: TGTGCCAGTAGTAACCGGGACTGGGGGGAGACCCAGTACTTC. It yields the protein CASSNRDWGETQYF.

The chain couples TRBV7-9 to TRBJ1-1, with D uncertain. From germline, CDR1 is SEHNR and CDR2 FQNEAQ (reference sequence). CDR3 length: 15 amino acids. Trimming took 1 base from V and 10 from J, leaving 19 bases between them. The CDR3 is CASSLVRVSVVSAFF. CDR3 in DNA: TGTGCCAGCAGCTTAGTACGGGTCAGTGTGGTTTCAGCTTTCTTT.

The V and J genes are TRBV14 and TRBJ1-1, with D unresolved. The CDR3 consists of 15 residues. V lost 1 base and J 7 bases, leaving 16 bases between the germline ends. Germline V gene data show CDR1 as SGHDN and CDR2 as FVKESK. CDR3 nucleotides: TGTGCCAGCAGCCAAGGGTTAGAGCCAATAAGTGAAGCTTTCTTT. Its translation: CASSQGLEPISEAFF.

Only a few counts were recorded for this clonotype. The rearrangement joins TRBV3-1 to TRBJ2-5, with 7 bases fitting TRBD2. Germline trimming cut 4 bases from V and 0 bases from J; bases unmatched to any gene: 8. Germline-derived CDR1 and CDR2 are LGHDT and YNNKEL (reference sequence). The CDR3 covers 16 residues. CDR3 sequence: CASSPPAGEYQETQYF. CDR3 sequence (DNA): TGTGCCAGCAGCCCCCCGGCGGGGGAGTACCAAGAGACCCAGTACTTC.

This clonotype was counted once. The rearrangement uses TRBV30 and TRBJ1-1; a weak D match, TRBD1 (6 bases). This CDR3 is built from 13 residues. Trimming took 1 base from V and 0 from J, leaving 6 bases between them. Germline V gives CDR1 GTSNPN, CDR2 SVGIG (reference sequence). Here the CDR3 reads CAWSGQVNTEAFF. The CDR3 nucleotides are TGTGCCTGGAGTGGACAGGTGAACACTGAAGCTTTCTTT. The full variable domain, with the rest looked up from reference TRBV30 and TRBJ1-1, is SQTIHQWPATLVQPVGSPLSLECTVEGTSNPNLYWYRQAAGRGLQLLFYSVGIGQISSEVPQNLSASRPQDRQFILSSKKLLLSDSGFYLCAWSGQVNTEAFFGQGTRLTVV.

This clonotype was recorded a few times. This sequence joins TRBV10-3 and TRBJ2-5; D is unresolved. This CDR3 has 12 residues. Trimming pared 4 bases from V and 6 bases from J, leaving 9 bases between. Germline CDR1 reads ENHRY; CDR2 reads SYGVKD. Here the CDR3 DNA reads TGTGCCATCAGTGGTGGCTCGCAGACCCAGTACTTC. Its protein is CAISGGSQTQYF.